This T cell receptor beta chain comes out of a study of cytomegalovirus exposure and HLA in healthy donors. Findings of the study overall: Researchers reported in a later analysis that a missense DCLRE1C variant was tied to TCR beta V- and J-gene trimming. Among the CMV-associated chains, a few were confirmed in vitro as specific for CMV antigens. It is likely that the observed cluster of highly shared sequence variants was a sequencing artifact.

After removal of 6 bases from V and 0 bases from J, the junction contained 6 bases not matched to a gene. The CDR3 runs 16 residues. CDR1 is WNHNN, CDR2 SYGVQD, per germline (reference sequence). Remarks on this clone: What it binds is unknown.

Vbeta (60) and Jbeta (13) primers were used in the PCR. Profiled with immunoSEQ multiplex PCR; TCRdb holds only in-frame clones, not every one. The table for this sample gives roughly 190,000 clones. The chain recombines TRBV10-1 with TRBJ2-2; 8 bases are shared with TRBD1. The sequencing input was PBMCs. This clonotype originated in a young man in good health and CMV-seronegative. The CDR3 region is CASSPGQGTNTGELFF. CDR3 in DNA: TGCGCCAGCAGCCCCGGACAGGGAACGAACACCGGGGAGCTGTTTTTT.